The text below deals with one T cell receptor beta chain. As yet, its antigen is unknown. These data originate in a study of cytomegalovirus exposure and HLA in healthy donors. Study findings and constraints: In a later analysis, productive TCRs from donors in an Asian-associated ancestry cluster reportedly carried fewer N-insertions than the cohort mean. Analyses of presence/absence relied on an assumption of roughly uniform sequencing depth across donors.

Nominal health characterized the donors when sampled, though unrecorded immune exposures were likely. 60 Vbeta and 13 Jbeta primers were used in PCR. TCRdb's copy holds only in-frame clones and misses some; the assay was immunoSEQ multiplex PCR. Of 100,000 or so clones listed, approximately 81% are singletons. Germline V CDR1 and CDR2: LNHDA, SQIVND (reference sequence). The CDR3 is made up of 13 amino acids. The germline V and J ends were trimmed by 1 base and 5 bases, with 8 bases remaining between them. This TCR was sampled from a male donor in good health and CMV-seropositive. The V and J genes are TRBV19 and TRBJ2-5, with D uncertain. Sequencing was carried out using PBMCs. CDR3 in amino acids: CASSIVSTETQYF. The CDR3 bases are TGTGCCAGTAGTATAGTCAGTACGGAGACCCAGTACTTC. Together with reference TRBV19 and TRBJ2-5, the CDR3 gives the full variable domain: DGGITQSPKYLFRKEGQNVTLSCEQNLNHDAMYWYRQDPGQGLRLIYYSQIVNDFQKGDIAEGYSVSREKKESFPLTVTSAQKNPTAFYLCASSIVSTETQYFGPGTRLLVL.